The rows below give T cell receptor beta chains drawn from one sample of a study of cytomegalovirus exposure and HLA in healthy donors. The method was immunoSEQ multiplex PCR; TCRdb's version includes in-frame clones alone and lacks a portion of them. The table records fewer than 200,000 clones, 75% to 85% of them present only once. The sequencing input was PBMCs. These receptors were collected from a man aged 50-60 years in good health and CMV-seropositive. Both conserved end residues are part of each CDR3. A D gene is named only where the DNA matches it firmly. Size is stated for part of the rows, as once, few or many counts, or as a class when the clone is expanded.

v_gene	j_gene	d_gene	abundance	CDR3aa	CDR3nt
TRBV21-1	TRBJ2-3	NA	few	CASSSTHTQYF	TGTGCCAGCAGCTCGACACATACGCAGTATTTT
TRBV5-1	TRBJ1-4	TRBD1	NA	CASSLDRGGKLFF	TGCGCCAGCAGCTTGGACAGGGGCGGAAAACTGTTTTTT
TRBV19	TRBJ2-7	NA	NA	CASSALSPGYEQYF	TGTGCCAGTAGTGCTCTAAGCCCAGGTTACGAGCAGTACTTC
TRBV12-5	TRBJ2-3	TRBD1	NA	CASGHGQGSDTQYF	TGTGCTAGTGGACACGGACAGGGTTCAGATACGCAGTATTTT
TRBV27	TRBJ2-3	TRBD1	NA	CASRQGAQIRPTDTQYF	TGTGCCAGCCGACAGGGGGCGCAAATAAGGCCCACAGATACGCAGTATTTT
TRBV5-4	TRBJ1-1	NA	NA	CASSLTKNTEAFF	TGTGCCAGCAGCTTGACAAAGAACACTGAAGCTTTCTTT
TRBV30	TRBJ2-7	TRBD2	NA	CAWSVRTSSYEQYF	TGTGCCTGGAGTGTAAGGACTAGCTCCTACGAGCAGTACTTC
TRBV9	TRBJ2-7	NA	NA	CASSVTLGSYEQYF	TGTGCCAGCAGCGTAACACTAGGGTCCTACGAGCAGTACTTC
TRBV30	TRBJ1-1	TRBD1	NA	CAWSRGQGAREAFF	TGTGCCTGGAGTAGGGGACAGGGGGCAAGAGAAGCTTTCTTT
TRBV7-9	TRBJ1-1	NA	NA	CASTPRAEAFF	TGTGCCAGCACCCCCCGGGCTGAAGCTTTCTTT
TRBV6-5	TRBJ2-2	TRBD2	NA	CASSPRGGGTGELFF	TGTGCCAGCAGCCCCCGGGGGGGTGGTACCGGGGAGCTGTTTTTT
TRBV5-1	TRBJ2-7	TRBD1	NA	CASSPGSGQGVYEQYF	TGCGCCAGCAGCCCGGGTTCGGGACAGGGTGTCTACGAGCAGTACTTC
TRBV7-9	TRBJ2-5	NA	NA	CASSLVQGGETQYF	TGTGCCAGCAGCTTAGTCCAGGGGGGAGAGACCCAGTACTTC
TRBV5-1	TRBJ2-1	TRBD2	NA	CASSLGGLAGDEQFF	TGCGCCAGCAGCTTGGGTGGACTAGCGGGAGATGAGCAGTTCTTC
TRBV14	TRBJ1-6	TRBD1	NA	CASSPRTGSDSPLHF	TGTGCCAGCAGCCCACGGACAGGGAGTGATTCACCCCTCCACTTT
TRBV5-6	TRBJ2-7	TRBD1	NA	CASSPINRGPSYEQYF	TGTGCCAGCAGCCCCATAAACAGGGGCCCTTCCTACGAGCAGTACTTC
TRBV7-2	TRBJ2-3	TRBD1	NA	CASSLATGGTADTQYF	TGTGCCAGCAGCTTAGCTACAGGGGGGACGGCAGATACGCAGTATTTT
TRBV19	TRBJ2-3	TRBD1	NA	CASSTTGVSTDTQYF	TGTGCCAGTAGTACGACAGGGGTTAGCACAGATACGCAGTATTTT
TRBV9	TRBJ1-4	NA	NA	CASSVNPRGGETNEKLFF	TGTGCCAGCAGCGTAAACCCCCGAGGCGGGGAAACTAATGAAAAACTGTTTTTT
TRBV29-1	TRBJ2-3	TRBD2	NA	CSVEGLAGTDTQYF	TGCAGCGTTGAGGGACTAGCAGGCACAGATACGCAGTATTTT
TRBV15	TRBJ1-4	TRBD1	NA	CATSREGQGYEKLFF	TGTGCCACCAGCAGAGAGGGACAGGGGTACGAAAAACTGTTTTTT
TRBV29-1	TRBJ2-7	NA	NA	CSVEGSYEQYF	TGCAGCGTTGAGGGCAGCTACGAGCAGTACTTC
TRBV30	TRBJ2-3	NA	NA	CAWSQSPDTQYF	TGTGCCTGGAGTCAATCCCCAGATACGCAGTATTTT
TRBV4-3	TRBJ1-2	NA	NA	CASSQDGQEDGYTF	TGCGCCAGCAGCCAAGATGGCCAGGAGGATGGCTACACCTTC
TRBV7-2	TRBJ2-1	TRBD2	NA	CASGPTAGAYNEQFF	TGTGCCAGCGGTCCCACAGCGGGGGCGTACAATGAGCAGTTCTTC
TRBV7-6	TRBJ2-1	NA	NA	CASSLGGSNFNEQFF	TGTGCCAGCAGCTTAGGTGGGAGTAACTTCAATGAGCAGTTCTTC
TRBV5-4	TRBJ1-3	TRBD1	NA	CASSLAPGQGVGNTIYF	TGTGCCAGCAGCTTGGCCCCGGGACAGGGGGTTGGAAACACCATATATTTT
TRBV18	TRBJ2-5	NA	NA	CASSPPAAETQYF	TGTGCCAGCTCACCACCGGCGGCAGAGACCCAGTACTTC
TRBV5-1	TRBJ2-7	TRBD2	NA	CASSFGLAGEGEQYF	TGCGCCAGCAGCTTCGGACTAGCGGGAGAAGGCGAGCAGTACTTC
TRBV12-5	TRBJ2-2	TRBD2	NA	CASGLRTSFSTGELFF	TGTGCTAGTGGTTTAAGGACTAGCTTTTCCACCGGGGAGCTGTTTTTT
TRBV27	TRBJ2-1	TRBD2	NA	CASLGTNYNEQFF	TGTGCCTCTTTGGGGACTAACTACAATGAGCAGTTCTTC
TRBV19	TRBJ1-2	TRBD1	NA	CASSEQGYVDYGYTF	TGTGCCAGTAGTGAACAGGGGTATGTTGACTATGGCTACACCTTC
TRBV6-5	TRBJ1-6	TRBD1	NA	CASRSAQGARSPLHF	TGTGCCAGCAGATCAGCCCAGGGGGCGCGATCACCCCTCCACTTT
TRBV27	TRBJ2-7	NA	NA	CASSLGGLSYEQYF	TGTGCCAGCAGTTTGGGGGGTTTATCCTACGAGCAGTACTTC
TRBV30	TRBJ2-7	NA	NA	CAWTRGGVTREQYF	TGTGCCTGGACTCGAGGGGGCGTGACTAGGGAGCAGTACTTC
TRBV7-2	TRBJ2-1	NA	once	CASSLEGGRLYNEQFF	TGTGCCAGCAGCTTAGAGGGGGGGCGCCTATACAATGAGCAGTTCTTC
TRBV4-2	TRBJ1-4	NA	NA	CASSQDRGGPYREKLFF	TGTGCCAGCAGCCAAGATCGAGGGGGACCATACCGTGAAAAACTGTTTTTT
TRBV10-3	TRBJ1-2	TRBD1	few	CAISQTGDYGYTF	TGTGCCATCAGCCAGACAGGGGACTATGGCTACACCTTC
TRBV7-3	TRBJ2-7	NA	NA	CASSLGPPPYEQYF	TGTGCCAGCTCCCTGGGGCCCCCGCCCTACGAGCAGTACTTC
TRBV29-1	TRBJ2-5	NA	once	CSVPDRGGETQYF	TGCAGCGTTCCTGACAGGGGAGGGGAGACCCAGTACTTC
TRBV7-3	TRBJ2-5	NA	NA	CASSLSGQTNQETQYF	TGTGCCAGCAGCTTAAGTGGGCAGACAAACCAAGAGACCCAGTACTTC
TRBV5-1	TRBJ1-4	NA	NA	CASRYSGNEKLFF	TGCGCCAGCAGGTACTCGGGTAATGAAAAACTGTTTTTT
TRBV5-5	TRBJ2-3	TRBD1	NA	CASSLNRGTDTQYF	TGTGCCAGCAGCTTGAACAGGGGTACAGATACGCAGTATTTT
TRBV5-4	TRBJ1-1	TRBD1	NA	CASKTGQGTEAFF	TGTGCCAGCAAAACCGGACAGGGGACTGAAGCTTTCTTT
TRBV9	TRBJ1-1	TRBD1	once	CASSAGTGSTEAFF	TGTGCCAGCAGCGCCGGGACAGGCTCGACTGAAGCTTTCTTT
TRBV7-9	TRBJ2-7	TRBD2	NA	CSSSLLAGKSSYEQYF	TGTTCCAGCAGTTTATTAGCGGGGAAGAGCTCCTACGAGCAGTACTTC
TRBV7-9	TRBJ1-1	NA	NA	CASSLARPRRDTEAFF	TGTGCCAGCAGCTTAGCGCGCCCGAGGAGGGACACTGAAGCTTTCTTT
TRBV6-5	TRBJ1-1	NA	NA	CASSVTGYTEAFF	TGTGCCAGCAGTGTAACAGGGTACACTGAAGCTTTCTTT
TRBV28	TRBJ2-5	TRBD2	NA	CASTGLAGGLGETQYF	TGTGCCAGCACGGGACTAGCGGGAGGCCTGGGAGAGACCCAGTACTTC
TRBV7-6	TRBJ2-6	NA	few	CASSSGSGANVLTF	TGTGCCAGCAGCTCGGGCTCTGGGGCCAACGTCCTGACTTTC
TRBV19	TRBJ1-2	TRBD1	NA	CASFGQGDYGYTF	TGTGCCAGTTTTGGACAGGGTGACTATGGCTACACCTTC
TRBV15	TRBJ1-1	NA	NA	CATSSPFGQLNTEAFF	TGTGCCACCAGCAGCCCCTTTGGGCAGTTGAACACTGAAGCTTTCTTT